These T cell receptor beta chains were read from a single sample in a study of regulatory T cells in long-lasting Graves disease. MiXCR was run by TCRdb on the multiplex PCR reads, yielding one entry per CDR3 protein. The sample includes some 420,000 distinct CDR3 sequences, around a fifth of them seen just once. The sequencing used peripheral blood mononuclear cells (PBMCs), collected when the disease was refractory, from a patient treated with antithyroid drugs. The receptors come from a female donor with Graves disease. CDR3s include the opening cysteine and the closing phenylalanine or tryptophan. D genes are given only for firm matches. Part of the rows lack a size; the others show once, few, many or a class for expanded clones.

clone_size,d_call,v_call,j_call,cdr3_aa
NA,TRBD1,TRBV28,TRBJ2-1,CASLQGAQGYNEQFF
many,NA,TRBV6-1,TRBJ1-1,CASTSGRPGTTEAFF
few,NA,TRBV20-1,TRBJ2-7,CSASPWGEQYF
NA,NA,TRBV6-5,TRBJ1-2,CASSFQTGGRAGYTF
few,NA,TRBV10-3,TRBJ1-5,CAISESPDSNQPQHF
many,NA,TRBV28,TRBJ2-2,CASSFRRENTGELFF
many,NA,TRBV11-2,TRBJ1-1,CASSPGRSLMNTEAFF
many,NA,TRBV29-1,TRBJ1-1,CSVGGNYEAFF
NA,TRBD1,TRBV20-1,TRBJ2-5,CSARGGGTGGSETQYF
many,TRBD2,TRBV28,TRBJ2-7,CASSRLADRAGEQYF
many,NA,TRBV2,TRBJ2-2,CASSAGVNTGELFF
NA,NA,TRBV7-2,TRBJ2-7,CASSLVASLYEQYF
many,NA,TRBV11-3,TRBJ1-1,CASSLGAFF
NA,NA,TRBV14,TRBJ1-2,CASSQDPGSAYGYTF
few,NA,TRBV19,TRBJ1-5,CASSSPPISGNQPQHF
few,TRBD1,TRBV19,TRBJ1-1,CASSSLWTGPLYTEAFF
few,NA,TRBV7-2,TRBJ2-1,CASSLEGGTYNEQFF
few,TRBD2,TRBV7-6,TRBJ2-5,CASSLGSGLAGGKTQYF
many,NA,TRBV6-1,TRBJ2-7,CASSEGAGTSSYEQYF
many,NA,TRBV12-3/TRBV12-4,TRBJ2-7,CASSLAGAPYEQYF
few,NA,TRBV15,TRBJ1-2,CATSRDREANYGYTF
few,NA,TRBV14,TRBJ2-2,CASGANANTGELFF
many,NA,TRBV12-3/TRBV12-4,TRBJ1-5,CASSLTWGNQPQHF
NA,NA,TRBV11-2,TRBJ2-7,CASSRMRGSVSYEQYF
NA,NA,TRBV10-3,TRBJ1-2,CAISVVPDMIEYDGYTF
NA,TRBD2,TRBV19,TRBJ2-5,CASARASGGTSGYQETQYF
few,NA,TRBV9,TRBJ1-5,CASSVEWGPGPQHF
many,TRBD2,TRBV28,TRBJ2-7,CASTLGGGQGYEQYF
NA,TRBD2,TRBV3-1,TRBJ2-5,CASSQPTSGKETQYF
NA,NA,TRBV7-2,TRBJ1-5,CASSPQIYSNQPQHF
many,NA,TRBV24-1,TRBJ1-1,CATSPAGANTEAFF
NA,TRBD2,TRBV30,TRBJ2-7,CAWNLAGGWEQYF
NA,NA,TRBV7-3,TRBJ2-5,CASSPNGGRGETQYF
few,NA,TRBV6-2/TRBV6-3,TRBJ1-5,CASNRGFGQPQHF
few,NA,TRBV19,TRBJ2-5,CASSLGRILQETQYF
NA,NA,TRBV6-2/TRBV6-3,TRBJ2-5,CASSTGPPEYQETQYF
NA,NA,TRBV20-1,TRBJ1-4,CSARRLGEKLFF
NA,TRBD2,TRBV29-1,TRBJ2-3,CSVSPSGHSTDTQYF
few,NA,TRBV20-1,TRBJ1-4,CSAEGSGNEKLFF
NA,NA,TRBV11-2,TRBJ1-2,CASSLDSQGNYGYTF